The following is a TCR beta chain sequence with its context. Its antigen is still unknown. No much larger clonotype is one base removed from it; base qualities were not supplied. Whole blood was collected in K2EDTA tubes by collaborating institutions according to the institutions' own protocols. For TCRbeta analysis, collaborators shipped samples in one of three forms: frozen whole blood, isolated PBMCs, or DNA extracted from either of those sample types. The source of the sample is a study of blood T cell repertoires in COVID-19 (TCRdb year 2020). For the study in its entirety: The collaborator samples originated in the United States, Italy and Spain and spanned the acute and convalescent phases of COVID-19. The prospective study material was composed of cDNA or gDNA derived from T cells, B-cell-depleted T cells, or PBMCs. The dataset comprised deeply sampled blood TCRbeta repertoires from subjects exposed to, actively infected with, or recovered from COVID-19. The repertoires were released in a freely available public database intended as a resource for research on the immune response to SARS-CoV-2. The samples were drawn from two sources: the first 160 participants of the ongoing ImmuneRACE study, and 1,254 subjects contributed by 6 global collaborators. Nearly every sample came with metadata listing a de-identified subject ID, COVID-19 status, age in years and sex. Where HLA class I and class II types were available, the types were taken from metadata supplied by the sample provider, not from assay-based typing.

From the cysteine up to the phenylalanine, the CDR3 has a length of 14 residues. The only DNA kept is the CDR3, 42 bases in frame from the first base. The germline V gene yields SGHNT for CDR1 and YENEEA for CDR2. V lost 5 bases and J lost 4 bases, and the count of bases not matched to a germline gene is 5. Broad study findings and their caveats: The amount of clinical and demographic metadata varied by source and participant and was provided uncurated.

TCRbeta CDR3 regions were amplified from genomic DNA by means of the immunoSEQ Assay, a bias-controlled multiplex PCR. As for the authors' bioinformatics: Nucleated cell counts per sample were estimated from amplification of reference gene primers within the assay. Sequence reads were collapsed and filtered to measure the absolute abundance of every unique TCRbeta CDR3 rearrangement. Productive Simpson clonality was computed per sample as the square root of Simpson's diversity index over productive rearrangements. Drawn from immuneACCESS, this table holds only the in-frame rearrangements with V and J called that TCRdb kept. Clones are partly lost; checked studies trace under half to an unresolved V gene and leave the rest unexplained. V and J calls and clone size are those listed in that table; D and trimming were worked out from the DNA. This sample lists 150,000 to 180,000 clones; approximately 78% were detected once. Of the sample, under 2% is held by the ten largest clones.

The V gene is TRBV11-3 and the J gene is TRBJ1-5; the central 7 bases match TRBD1. Sample: peripheral blood. The receptor was isolated from a man older than 75 with acute or convalescent COVID-19. The CDR3 loop reads CASSTGQKNQPQHF. The DNA sequence is TGTGCCAGCAGCACGGGACAGAAAAATCAGCCCCAGCATTTT.